This TCR beta chain was captured in a study of T cells expressing NK-cell markers. Regarding this clonotype: The antigen remains undetermined.

Overall study results and limits: HCMV specificity of expanded NKG2C+ T cell clones remained unclear.

The germline CDR1 and CDR2 sequences are SGHRS and YFSETQ. The CDR3 spans 15 residues. Each CDR3 protein gets one entry in TCRdb, which reprocessed the 5' RACE reads and gives no DNA. This repertoire includes 250,000 or so distinct CDR3 sequences. The receptor was isolated from a woman between 18 and 75 years old in good health. Sample: blood T cells: a sorted CD56 or NKG2C T cell subset, CD4+ or CD8+ T cells, or bulk PBMC T cells (not recorded which). The chain combines TRBV5-1 with TRBJ2-7; TCRdb lists TRBD2, though no DNA is available to test this call. The CDR3 reads CASRPDPSGPYEQYF.